The clone carrying this TCR beta chain has at least ten counts. Its antigen is unidentified. This sample stems from a study of T cells after yellow fever vaccination. Study details: The SMART-Seq v4 Ultra Low Input method served to prepare the low-cell-number fractions. General study points: Shared CD4/CD8 clonotypes were a small share, likely from convergent recombination. Abundant clonotypes (contaminants from the bulk population) could be present in FACS-sorted repertoires. After the booster, 96% of CD4 and just over 85% of CD8 primary-response clones were re-detected.

From the 5' RACE reads, TCRdb called clonotypes with MiXCR, one entry per CDR3 protein. Of a few hundred thousand distinct CDR3 sequences in the sample, around 3.6% are singletons; the top ten hold roughly a quarter. Trimming cost V 6 bases and J 2 bases, with 12 bases left between them. The CDR3 totals 14 residues. From germline, CDR1 is SNHLY and CDR2 FYNNEI. V and J are TRBV2 and TRBJ2-3; tentatively, D is TRBD1 (6 bases). Sequencing was performed on PBMCs, taken on the day of the yellow fever booster vaccination. The sequence derives from a man younger than 35 who received the YFV17D yellow fever vaccine. CDR3 region: CASSDRIATDTQYF. The CDR3 DNA sequence: TGTGCCAGCAGCGACAGGATCGCCACAGATACGCAGTATTTT.